Below, 6 T cell receptor beta chains from the same sample are listed, as sequenced in a study of T cells and copy number aberrations in small-cell lung cancer. Sequencing was performed with immunoSEQ multiplex PCR; in TCRdb, only in-frame clones are kept and a portion is missing. Of approximately 6,600 clones listed, approximately 76% are singletons. Sequenced material: normal tissue next to the tumor. The receptors shown here come from a woman in her seventies with small cell lung cancer. Some clones in this sample may be carry-over from other donors' samples.

The rearrangement uses TRBV30 and TRBJ1-5; TRBD1 might be the D (5 bases). With 0 bases removed from V and 7 bases from J, the gap between germline ends came to 13 bases. Germline V gene data show CDR1 as GTSNPN and CDR2 as SVGIG (reference sequence). The CDR3 runs to 14 residues. This CDR3 is CAWSVLGAGQPQHF. CDR3 bases: TGTGCCTGGAGTGTACTTGGGGCCGGACAGCCCCAGCATTTT.

By proportion, this clone is medium-sized. This chain's CDR3 is CASRASSHEQFF. DNA of the CDR3: TGTGCCAGCAGGGCTAGCAGCCATGAGCAGTTCTTC. The chain carries TRBV2 and TRBJ2-1; D perhaps matches TRBD2 (5 bases). From germline, CDR1 is SNHLY and CDR2 FYNNEI. This CDR3 region has 12 residues. V shed 6 bases and J shed 8 bases, with 11 bases lying between them. Full variable domain (rest looked up from reference TRBV2 and TRBJ2-1): EPEVTQTPSHQVTQMGQEVILRCVPISNHLYFYWYRQILGQKVEFLVSFYNNEISEKSEIFDDQFSVERPDGSNFTLKIRSTKLEDSAMYFCASRASSHEQFFGPGTRLTVL.

As DNA, the CDR3 is TGTGCCACCAGCAGAGAAGGGACTGAGCAGTTCTTC. It is translated as CATSREGTEQFF. The chain has TRBV15 and TRBJ2-1; D tentatively reads TRBD1 or TRBD2 (5 bases each). The CDR3 totals 12 residues. V dropped 0 bases and J dropped 9 bases, with 6 bases sitting between them. CDR1 LNHNV and CDR2 YYDKDF come from the germline V gene (reference sequence).

The chain has TRBV29-1 and TRBJ2-7; D may match TRBD1 or TRBD2 (5 bases each). Trimming pared 6 bases from V and 7 bases from J, leaving 19 bases between. Germline V gene data show CDR1 as SQVTM and CDR2 as ANQGSEA. The CDR3 sequence is 13 residues long. CDR3 DNA: TGCAGCGTCGCTTGGGCAGGGACGGGGGAGCAGTACTTC. Amino acids: CSVAWAGTGEQYF.

The chain is built from TRBV28 and TRBJ1-2; D perhaps matches TRBD1 (6 bases). Between the trimmed V and J ends, which lost 6 bases and 0 bases, there was a span of 11 bases. The CDR3 loop spans 14 amino acids. Germline loops: CDR1 MDHEN, CDR2 SYDVKM. The CDR3: CASRRQVTNYGYTF. The DNA for the CDR3 is TGTGCCAGCAGAAGACAGGTGACTAACTATGGCTACACCTTC.

The chain has TRBV9 and TRBJ2-2; D is ambiguous. This CDR3 region has 13 residues. V was cut by 3 bases and J by 7 bases, with 10 bases left in between. Germline V gives CDR1 SGDLS, CDR2 YYNGEE. The CDR3 sequence is CASSEVSVGELFF. The DNA for the CDR3 is TGTGCCAGCAGCGAAGTTTCGGTCGGGGAGCTGTTTTTT.